The T cell receptor (beta chain) described here comes from a study of T-cell memory formation after mild COVID-19. Trimming removed 3 bases at V and 1 base at J, with 11 bases between. Germline V gives CDR1 SQVTM, CDR2 ANQGSEA. The CDR3 loop spans 14 amino acids. 5'RACE primed at constant segments yielded TCR alpha and TCR beta cDNA libraries bearing sample barcodes and UMIs. TCRdb re-analysed the 5' RACE reads in MiXCR, keeping a single row per CDR3 protein. The table lists about 560,000 distinct CDR3 sequences, around a sixth of them singletons. In its sample, this clonotype was seen a few times. The origin of this receptor is an adult woman who had mild COVID-19 (a few samples of this study predate the infection). Cell type and time point are not known. V is TRBV29-1 and J is TRBJ2-3, with D perhaps matching TRBD1 (6 bases). The sequencing input was PBMCs or a T cell subset sorted from them (not recorded which). The CDR3 sequence: CSVEGRGGTDTQYF. CDR3 coding DNA: TGCAGCGTTGAGGGCAGGGGAGGCACAGATACGCAGTATTTT.